What follows are 26 T cell receptor beta chains derived from one specimen sequenced in a study of regulatory T cells in long-lasting Graves disease. Time point defined: persistent/refractory GD, antithyroid drugs over 5 years with positive TRAb. With RNA extracted from PBMCs as input, the TCR library was made. CDR3 regions were amplified by Arm-PCR using iRepertoire HTBI primers to build TCR beta libraries. One entry per CDR3 protein results from TCRdb running MiXCR on the multiplex PCR reads. The sample records roughly 360,000 distinct CDR3 sequences, approximately 25% being singletons. This sample comprised peripheral blood mononuclear cells (PBMCs), obtained when the disease was refractory, from a patient treated with antithyroid drugs. Every receptor here comes from a woman between 40 and 50 years old with Graves disease.

This clonotype was recorded many times. This sequence joins TRBV28 and TRBJ2-7; possible D gene TRBD1, 6 bases. The germline V and J ends were trimmed by 8 bases and 5 bases, with 25 bases remaining between them. CDR3 size: 16 residues. CDR1 and CDR2 from the germline V gene are MDHEN and SYDVKM. CDR3 DNA: TGTGCCAGCTCTAGGCCTTTTCGACAGGCTGTCGACGAGCAGTACTTC. It encodes CASSRPFRQAVDEQYF.

This clonotype was observed at least ten times. The gene calls are TRBV28 and TRBJ2-5; 8 bases are a match to TRBD2. This CDR3 has 13 residues. Germline values: CDR1 MDHEN, CDR2 SYDVKM. J was trimmed by 5 bases and V by 5 bases; bases with no gene match: 4. The CDR3 DNA sequence: TGTGCCAGCAGTAGCGGGAGCGTGGAGACCCAGTACTTC. Translation gives CASSSGSVETQYF.

The rearrangement links TRBV5-1 to TRBJ2-5; the D gene is possibly TRBD2 (7 bases). V was cut by 5 bases and J by 4 bases, with 15 bases left in between. This CDR3 contains 14 residues. Germline-derived CDR1 and CDR2 are SGHRS and YFSETQ. The CDR3 sequence: CASSRAGEGETQYF. Written as DNA, the CDR3 is TGCGCCAGCAGTCGGGCAGGGGAGGGAGAGACCCAGTACTTC. Together with reference TRBV5-1 and TRBJ2-5, the CDR3 gives the full variable domain: KAGVTQTPRYLIKTRGQQVTLSCSPISGHRSVSWYQQTPGQGLQFLFEYFSETQRNKGNFPGRFSGRQFSNSRSEMNVSTLELGDSALYLCASSRAGEGETQYFGPGTRLLVL.

This clonotype was seen more than once but under ten times. The CDR3 protein is CASSQAQLFYQETQYF. The CDR3 nucleotides read TGCGCCAGCAGCCAAGCTCAACTGTTCTACCAAGAGACCCAGTACTTC. The rearrangement joins TRBV4-1 to TRBJ2-5; D remains ambiguous. V gave up 1 base and J gave up 0 bases, with 12 bases separating them. Germline loops: CDR1 MGHRA, CDR2 YSYEKL. The CDR3 length is 16 residues.

This clonotype has a count of ten or more. For the CDR3, the DNA is TGTGCCAGCAGCTTCGACAGCTCTAACTATGGCTACACCTTC. This codes for CASSFDSSNYGYTF. The chain recombines TRBV7-2 with TRBJ1-2; D may be TRBD1 (5 bases). The germline V gene has CDR1 SGHTA and CDR2 FQGNSA. CDR3 length equals 14 residues. Deletions cut 3 bases from V and 0 bases from J, with 8 bases between.

The sample holds many counts of this clonotype. The chain is built from TRBV3-1 and TRBJ1-1; D is undetermined. Germline-derived CDR1 and CDR2 are LGHDT and YNNKEL (reference sequence). The CDR3 is 15 residues long. V lost 4 bases, J lost 4 bases, and 16 bases lay in between. The CDR3 nucleotides read TGTGCCAGCAGCCCCCAAGTGAAGGGAGGCACTGAAGCTTTCTTT. Protein sequence: CASSPQVKGGTEAFF.

This clonotype showed up many times. The chain combines TRBV28 with TRBJ1-6; D is ambiguous. The V end was cut by 4 bases, the J end by 13 bases, with 11 bases between. This CDR3 region has 12 residues. CDR1 and CDR2 from the germline V gene are MDHEN and SYDVKM. The CDR3 reads CASSSGGSPLHF. DNA of the CDR3: TGTGCCAGCAGTTCCGGCGGGAGTCCCCTCCACTTT.

This clonotype occurred many times. The V and J genes are TRBV27 and TRBJ2-2; 7 bases agree with TRBD2. The CDR3 covers 15 residues. CDR1 and CDR2 (germline): MNHEY, SMNVEV (reference sequence). V lost 3 bases to trimming and J lost 7 bases; unmatched junction nucleotides: 8. The CDR3 is CASSFLGRANGELFF. For the CDR3, the DNA is TGTGCCAGCAGTTTCCTAGGGAGGGCCAACGGGGAGCTGTTTTTT.

The table lists this clonotype with many counts. The J gene is TRBJ2-5, the V gene TRBV28; 9 bases are a match to TRBD1. Germline V gene lookup returns CDR1 MDHEN and CDR2 SYDVKM. The CDR3 covers 15 residues. V dropped 7 bases and J dropped 8; count of bases not matched to a gene: 14. CDR3 sequence reads: CASTGGTGNPLTQYF. CDR3 DNA: TGTGCCAGCACTGGTGGGACAGGGAATCCCCTAACCCAGTACTTC. The full variable domain, with the rest looked up from reference TRBV28 and TRBJ2-5, is DVKVTQSSRYLVKRTGEKVFLECVQDMDHENMFWYRQDPGLGLRLIYFSYDVKMKEKGDIPEGYSVSREKKERFSLILESASTNQTSMYLCASTGGTGNPLTQYFGPGTRLLVL.

The gene calls are TRBV3-1 and TRBJ2-7, with 9 bases matching TRBD2. The CDR3 runs to 14 residues. In germline, CDR1 is LGHDT, CDR2 YNNKEL (reference sequence). Losses at the gene ends were 0 bases for V and 5 bases for J; bases not matched to a gene: 2. The CDR3 spells CASSQEGLAHEQYF. Here the CDR3 DNA reads TGTGCCAGCAGCCAAGAGGGACTAGCCCACGAGCAGTACTTC.

In this sample, this clonotype turned up many times. This chain connects TRBV13 to TRBJ2-5; the D is unclear. Trimming cost V 0 bases and J 5 bases, with 10 bases left between them. CDR1 is PRHDT and CDR2 is FYEKMQ in the germline V gene (reference sequence). The CDR3 length is 14 residues. CDR3 DNA: TGTGCCAGCAGCTTAGGCCGGAACACGGAGACCCAGTACTTC. Its protein product is CASSLGRNTETQYF.

The chain links TRBV28 to TRBJ2-7, with no clear D. This CDR3 region has 13 residues. Germline values: CDR1 MDHEN, CDR2 SYDVKM. With 2 bases removed from V and 3 bases from J, the gap between germline ends came to 8 bases. The CDR3 reads CASSLSLIYEQYF. The DNA of the CDR3 is TGTGCCAGCAGTTTAAGCCTCATCTACGAGCAGTACTTC.

This rearrangement joins TRBV29-1 to TRBJ2-1; D is undetermined. The V end lost 5 bases, the J end lost 8 bases, and 16 bases lay between the germline ends. CDR1 SQVTM and CDR2 ANQGSEA come from the germline V gene. The CDR3 extends over 13 amino acids. CDR3 sequence: CSVTRFMGYEQFF. Here the CDR3 DNA reads TGCAGCGTTACCCGCTTCATGGGGTATGAGCAGTTCTTC.

This chain uses TRBV14 with TRBJ2-2; D gene uncertain. The germline gives CDR1 SGHDN, CDR2 FVKESK. The CDR3 length is 13 residues. Deletions cut 7 bases from V and 8 bases from J, with 14 bases between. As DNA, the CDR3 is TGTGCCAGCATGGACCTGAAGGAAGGGGAGCTGTTTTTT. Protein: CASMDLKEGELFF.

This clonotype was observed a handful of times. This rearrangement joins TRBV13 to TRBJ2-1; 11 nucleotides match TRBD1. CDR3 length equals 16 residues. The germline V gene has CDR1 PRHDT and CDR2 FYEKMQ (reference sequence). V was clipped by 4 bases and J by 6 bases; unmatched bases: 8. CDR3 region: CASSSLGQGDPNEQFF. In nucleotides, the CDR3 is TGTGCCAGCAGCTCTTTGGGACAGGGGGATCCCAATGAGCAGTTCTTC.

Concerning this clonotype itself: This may be a read error: a much more frequent sequence differs by one nucleotide. The J gene is TRBJ1-1, the V gene TRBV7-9; TRBD1 is a possible D gene (5 bases). V dropped 2 bases and J dropped 1 base, with 11 bases sitting between them. The CDR3 extends over 15 amino acids. Germline V gene sequence: CDR1 SEHNR, CDR2 FQNEAQ (reference sequence). The CDR3 sequence: CASSLSGGKNTEAFF. CDR3 bases: TGTGCCAGCAGCTTATCGGGGGGGAAGAACACTGAAGCTTTCTTT. The full variable domain, rest sourced from reference TRBV7-9 and TRBJ1-1, is DTGVSQNPRHKITKRGQNVTFRCDPISEHNRLYWYRQTLGQGPEFLTYFQNEAQLEKSRLLSDRFSAERPKGSFSTLEIQRTEQGDSAMYLCASSLSGGKNTEAFFGQGTRLTVV.

V usage is TRBV5-1 and J usage is TRBJ2-6; TRBD1 matches 7 bases. Germline CDR1 SGHRS, CDR2 YFSETQ. The CDR3 has 15 amino acids. V gave up 3 bases and J gave up 0 bases; unmatched junction bases: 0. Here the CDR3 DNA reads TGCGCCAGCAGCTGGGACAGCTCTGGGGCCAACGTCCTGACTTTC. It specifies CASSWDSSGANVLTF.

The rearrangement uses TRBV18 and TRBJ1-1; D is unclear. V was shortened by 0 bases and J by 1 base, with 6 bases between the two germline ends. The germline gives CDR1 KGHSH, CDR2 LQKENI. CDR3 length equals 14 residues. CDR3 sequence: CASSPPFKNTEAFF. In DNA, the CDR3 is TGTGCCAGCTCACCACCTTTCAAGAACACTGAAGCTTTCTTT.

Here the CDR3 DNA reads TGTGCCAGCAGCGCCCCATCGGCGGGAGCTCCAGGGAAGACCCAGTACTTC. Translated: CASSAPSAGAPGKTQYF. V is TRBV3-1 and J is TRBJ2-5, with 7 positions matching TRBD2. Unmatched junction bases numbered 18, after V lost 5 bases and J lost 6 bases. The germline CDR1 and CDR2 sequences are LGHDT and YNNKEL (reference sequence). The CDR3 contains 17 residues.

This clonotype was seen only a few times. The V gene is TRBV12-3 or TRBV12-4, the J gene TRBJ1-3; D ambiguous. The CDR3 runs 16 residues. V lost 3 bases and J lost 9, with 21 bases in between. Here the CDR3 reads CASSLSGRRLLGTIYF. The CDR3 region has the DNA TGTGCCAGCAGTTTGTCGGGCAGACGACTATTGGGCACCATATATTTT.

This sequence joins TRBV5-1 and TRBJ1-6; no firm D call. The germline V gene has CDR1 SGHRS and CDR2 YFSETQ. The CDR3 has 15 residues. V lost 7 bases, J lost 7 bases, and 18 bases lay in between. This CDR3 is CASCNGWGSNSPLHF. The CDR3, as DNA: TGCGCCAGCTGCAACGGGTGGGGATCAAATTCACCCCTCCACTTT.

This clonotype came up many times. The V and J genes are TRBV19 and TRBJ2-5; weak D call: TRBD2 (5 bases). Trimming left V 0 bases short and J 5 bases short, with 19 bases between. The germline V gene encodes CDR1 LNHDA and CDR2 SQIVND (reference sequence). The CDR3 extends over 17 amino acids. CDR3 bases: TGTGCCAGTAGTATAGATGGAGGCAGTGCGGCTGGCGAGACCCAGTACTTC. Protein product: CASSIDGGSAAGETQYF.

The rearrangement links TRBV2 to TRBJ1-3; the D is unclear. The CDR3 contains 11 residues. Germline assignment: CDR1 SNHLY and CDR2 FYNNEI. V was cut by 7 bases and J by 9 bases, with 10 bases left in between. CDR3 coding DNA: TGTGCCAGCAAAAACCGGGGCACCATATATTTT. It is translated as CASKNRGTIYF.

This clonotype was detected many times. One end of the junction varies from germline; a read error may be responsible. The J gene is TRBJ2-5, the V gene TRBV7-7; D perhaps matches TRBD2 (7 bases). The germline V gene has CDR1 SSHAT and CDR2 FNYEAQ (reference sequence). The CDR3 loop spans 16 amino acids. The DNA for the CDR3 is TGTGCTAGCAGCTTGGCAACTAGGGGGGGACAAGAGACCCAGTACTTC. This codes for CASSLATRGGQETQYF.

The chain recombines TRBV10-3 with TRBJ1-4; D remains unclear. Trimming shortened V by 6 bases and J by 4 bases, and 9 bases separated the two germline ends. The CDR3 covers 13 residues. CDR1 and CDR2 (germline): ENHRY, SYGVKD. The CDR3 DNA is TGTGCCATCAGCCAGAAGGTTAATGAAAAACTGTTTTTT. Translating it yields CAISQKVNEKLFF.

The V gene is TRBV28, the J gene TRBJ1-5; D is unclear. The V and J ends lost 4 bases and 0 bases respectively, with 13 bases between them. The CDR3 totals 16 residues. Germline CDR1 reads MDHEN; CDR2 reads SYDVKM. This CDR3 reads CASSSYQEYSNQPQHF. CDR3 coding DNA: TGTGCCAGCAGTTCTTACCAGGAGTATAGCAATCAGCCCCAGCATTTT.